The 3 T cell receptor beta chains below were found in one sample sequenced in a study of cytomegalovirus exposure and HLA in healthy donors. The PCR used 60 Vbeta and 13 Jbeta primers. Repertoires were generated with immunoSEQ multiplex PCR, while TCRdb's copy carries only in-frame clones and drops some. The top ten clones hold about 1.2% of a sample with 200,000 to 250,000 clones, about 85% of them seen once. Sequenced: PBMCs. The receptor source for this set is a human donor in good health.

J is TRBJ2-1 and V is TRBV7-6, with D perhaps TRBD2 (5 bases). Germline lookup yields CDR1 SGHVS and CDR2 FNYEAQ. The V and J ends lost 1 base and 8 bases respectively, with 15 bases between them. CDR3 length equals 15 residues. The CDR3 sequence is CASSLGGAAVDEQFF. CDR3 bases: TGTGCCAGCAGCTTAGGAGGAGCGGCTGTGGATGAGCAGTTCTTC.

To note about this clone: The same CDR3 can be traced to other DNA sequences in this sample. The chain carries TRBV5-1 and TRBJ2-1, with TRBD2 matching 10 bases. Trimming took 0 bases from V and 8 from J; bases not matched to a gene: 8. The germline gives CDR1 SGHRS, CDR2 YFSETQ. This CDR3 is 16 amino acids long. The CDR3 nucleotides are TGCGCCAGCAGCTTGGAACCGCTAGCGGGGGTTGATGAGCAGTTCTTC. As protein: CASSLEPLAGVDEQFF.

CDR3 loop: CASSGTGGGQPQHF. The CDR3 DNA is TGTGCCAGCAGCGGGACAGGGGGTGGTCAGCCCCAGCATTTT. The rearrangement uses TRBV2 and TRBJ1-5; 11 bases agree with TRBD1. Germline V gene lookup returns CDR1 SNHLY and CDR2 FYNNEI. CDR3 length: 14 residues. Trimming removed 6 bases from V and 6 bases from J; junction bases left unmatched: 4.